This TCR beta chain came from a study of regulatory T cells in long-lasting Graves disease. Arm-PCR of CDR3 regions and iRepertoire HTBI primers were used to build TCR beta libraries. TCRdb independently ran MiXCR on the multiplex PCR reads; one entry per CDR3 protein. The sample records 580,000 or so distinct CDR3 sequences, 15% to 20% being singletons. As to time point: newly diagnosed GD, antithyroid drugs for less than 3 months. PBMC RNA served as the TCR library source. The CDR3 totals 15 residues. Germline CDR1 is SNHLY and CDR2 is FYNNEI. This sample also appeared in a second study, on T cells in Graves' hyperthyroidism and ophthalmopathy. That paper states: The HTBI set primed first-round TCR CDR3 RT-PCR.

The rearrangement joins TRBV2 to TRBJ2-3; D is tentatively TRBD1 or TRBD2 (7 bases each). With the DNA end fitting TRBJ2-5 better, the J assignment may be wrong. The sequence was collected from a man aged 18 to 29 with Graves disease. This specimen was peripheral blood mononuclear cells (PBMCs), taken at new diagnosis, from a patient treated with antithyroid drugs. DNA of the CDR3: TGTGCCAGCAGTGAAGCGCAGGGGAGGGGGCGGACCCAGTACTTC. Its protein is CASSEAQGRGRTQYF.